This T cell receptor beta chain comes out of a study of cytomegalovirus exposure and HLA in healthy donors (dated by TCRdb to the late 2010s). Some background on the complete study: An earlier analysis of some 500 of the donors reported 250 to 350 Gb of sequence data and 120 million or so unique TCR beta sequences from some 180 million T cells. Both class I and class II loci were covered by HLA typing, at four-digit resolution. The number of donors typed differed by locus, with 629-630 for A, B, C, DRB1 and DQB1, around 500 for DQA1, some 570 for DPA1, and some 450 for DPB1. Five DR-DQ haplotypes were treated as single units for association and clustering because of strong linkage in the cohort. Besides the first cohort of 500 to 700 subjects, a separate validation cohort made up of 120 different subjects was used. An earlier analysis of roughly 580 of the donors used high-throughput TCR beta sequencing to judge whether each TCR beta V gene segment behaved as functional or pseudogenic. All discovery cohort repertoires had been generated on a single sequencing platform. Alongside the repertoire data, information on donor age, sex, ethnicity and CMV serostatus was compiled. An early release that covered about 640 HLA-typed donors contained approximately 290 gigabases of sequencing data and some 87 million unique TCR sequences. Rather than drawing on any new phenotypic data, the later analysis identified candidate immune exposures from TCR beta sequences and the way those sequences occurred across donors. To predict cytomegalovirus infection status, the study brought together high-throughput TCR immunosequencing, statistical association of individual TCRs with disease status, and machine learning. The study aimed to test whether cataloging public T cell receptors could reveal signatures of past pathogen exposure. The genetic ancestry cluster associated with self-reported Caucasian donors included about 81% of the 300 to 450 genotyped donors. Among about 370 genotyped donors of the cohort, an average of about 240,000 unique TCR beta nucleotide sequences was sequenced per donor, of which approximately 18% were non-productive. In a later genetic analysis, genome-wide SNP genotypes for about three fifths of the roughly 670 donors were used, and that subset was treated as a discovery cohort. A later analysis re-examined previously published TCR beta repertoires from about 670 donors and added high-resolution HLA genotyping to investigate patterns of TCR occurrence. The study profiled the T cell repertoires of about 720 subjects by immunosequencing and related them to cytomegalovirus serostatus.

CDR1 and CDR2 are drawn from the germline V gene: KGHSH, LQKENI. There are 14 amino acids in the CDR3, from cysteine to phenylalanine inclusive. Left in the record is the CDR3 DNA by itself, 42 bases read in frame from the first base. V drops 0 bases and J drops 7 bases, leaving 11 bases in between. The cohort was made up of 500 to 850 healthy bone marrow donors. All cohort members were sampled while nominally healthy, although unrecorded immune exposures were likely present. CMV serostatus was recorded as positive for about 300 and negative for 352 of the 666 cohort members, whereas no CMV serostatus was recorded for the donor in question. Every donor gave a peripheral blood sample, and the peripheral blood mononuclear cells from that sample were used for TCR beta sequencing. Genomic DNA was extracted from the blood cell samples with the Qiagen DNeasy Blood Extraction Kit. The library relied on the immunoSEQ multiplex PCR assay. For the multiplex PCR, a mixture combining 60 forward primers for TCR Vbeta segments and 13 reverse primers for TCR Jbeta segments was used. The CDR3 region of rearranged TCR beta genes was amplified from genomic DNA by a multiplex PCR assay. The Illumina HiSeq System was used to sequence the amplified TCR beta libraries as 87-base-pair reads. Per the source publication's procedure: A later analysis tallied about 77 million unique TCR beta chains across the 550 to 850 repertoires, and some 10 million of those chains were shared by two or more donors. Raw reads were error-corrected and collapsed into unique sequences by a nearest-neighbor algorithm in which closely related sequences were merged to remove PCR and sequencing errors. Alignment of CDR3 sequences to IMGT reference sequences was used to assign V, D and J gene segments. For a sequence to be retained, at least a six-nucleotide match to both a V gene segment and a J gene segment was required. Rearrangements were classified as productive when the CDR3 lacked stop codons and remained in frame with V and J, and all other rearrangements were classified as non-productive. Following IMGT convention, CDR3 was defined as the stretch from the second conserved V-encoded cysteine up to the conserved J-encoded phenylalanine. The earlier analysis of about 570 of the donors excluded any sequence lacking an unambiguous match to a single V gene segment. An earlier analysis of 500 to 700 of the donors classified V segments as functional when productive rearrangements were above 56.7% and as segregating when the standard deviation between donors was above 5%. A statistical classification framework was built to diagnose cytomegalovirus status from the catalog of TCR beta chain sequences. In a later analysis, V and J genes were assigned by comparing TCR nucleotide sequences against IMGT/GENE-DB human TR gene sequences. The TCRdist pipeline was used in a later analysis to assign CDR3 sequences and most-parsimonious VDJ recombination scenarios. In a later analysis, each TCR beta chain was defined by its CDR3 amino acid sequence together with its V-gene family, and reads lacking a unique V-gene family were excluded. In a later analysis, 450 to 600 highly shared, low-generation-probability nucleotide sequences were removed to address suspected cross-contamination and a sequencing artifact. A later analysis calculated a clonal expansion index for each public chain from normalized within-repertoire ranks of inferred template counts. In a later analysis, generation probabilities were computed with a VDJ recombination model fitted to out-of-frame rearrangements, and the resulting probabilities were checked against IGoR. Hypergeometric tests were used in a later analysis to score TCR-TCR, TCR-HLA and TCR-CMV co-occurrence, with a repertoire-size bias correction applied to the TCR pairs. A later analysis estimated false discovery rates by permuting HLA or CMV assignments 20 times. In a later analysis, co-occurring TCRs were grouped with DBSCAN, and TCRdist sequence similarity was added when clustering was performed within HLA-allele-positive subsets. Repertoires with fewer than 30,000 or more than 120,000 public chains were left out of co-occurrence clustering, as were a handful of repertoires with anomalous nucleotide sharing. This immuneACCESS table, as held by TCRdb, lists in-frame sequences with V and J called but not all clones. Of the missing ones, under half trace to an unresolved V gene in checked studies; the others have no known cause. V and J calls and clone size are copied from that table; D and trimming were computed from the DNA. The sample table lists 200,000 or so clones, 70% to 90% of them with a count of one. 1.3% of the sample goes to the ten largest clones.

Broader findings and caveats from the paper: A total of 150 or so TCR beta chains were listed by the study as associated with cytomegalovirus. According to the authors, the approach could potentially be generalized to other disease states and immunological phenotypes. Correlated functional status among segregating V segments might be attributable to linkage disequilibrium, but an unknown experimental factor could not be ruled out. In this cohort, only TCR beta chains were sequenced, and detectable features were limited by the absence of alpha or paired-chain data. According to a later genetic analysis, donors in an Asian-associated ancestry cluster had fewer N-insertions in productive TCRs than the roughly 700-donor mean. CMV serostatus was the only immune exposure information available for the cohort. A cluster of highly shared sequence variants was judged likely to represent a technical artifact of the sequencing pipeline. Three of the identified cytomegalovirus-associated TCR beta chains were confirmed in vitro to be specific for cytomegalovirus antigens. In a later analysis, most CMV-associated TCR beta chains were found to appear HLA-restricted, with HLA associations seemingly driven largely by CMV exposure. In a later analysis, the rate of TCR association differed among HLA loci, with DRB1 alleles having the most associated TCRs and HLA-C alleles having the fewest. An earlier analysis of around 600 of the donors showed that most TCR beta V segments appeared in productive rearrangements either about 87% or about 30% of the time, which broadly matched IMGT annotations. The classifier was reported to diagnose cytomegalovirus status with high specificity and sensitivity in both the original cohort and the validation cohort. A later analysis found that HLA-associated TCR beta chains were more clonally expanded and had lower generation probabilities than equally common non-associated chains. Assigning TCR associations to individual alleles was difficult when HLA alleles, especially DR and DQ, strongly co-occurred. A later genetic analysis associated a missense DCLRE1C variant with V-gene and J-gene trimming of TCR beta chains, and an independent cohort replicated the association. The earlier analysis of fewer than 750 of the donors excluded approximately 17 rarely observed V segments, including chromosome 9 orphons, because counts were too low. At a false discovery rate of 0.05, a later analysis linked under 20,000 TCR beta sequences to specific HLA alleles. A further reported finding was that TCR beta sequences accurately predicted the HLA-A and HLA-B alleles for most subjects in the first cohort. Presence/absence analyses assumed roughly uniform sequencing depth across donors, an assumption that may not hold. Because some donors lacked HLA typing at each locus, the association tests relied only on the typed subset. Most TCR sequences were seen in very few donors, while some public TCRs were found in many individuals. Some IMGT-functional V segments, including TRBV6-2 and TRBV6-3, could not be told apart with the 87-base-pair reads, so those segments were excluded. In a later analysis, several top co-occurrence clusters were reported to appear linked to parvovirus B19, influenza, CMV and Epstein-Barr virus.

A note on this clone: The antigen it recognizes is unknown. Base qualities are not recorded, but no much larger clone differs from it by a single base.

In this chain, TRBV18 is recombined with TRBJ2-3, and the D gene may be TRBD2, 6 bases matching. The clonotype was recovered from a human donor in good health. The sequenced material came from PBMCs. The CDR3 has the sequence CASSPPTSLNTQYF. The sequenced DNA is TGTGCCAGCTCACCACCCACTAGCTTGAATACGCAGTATTTT. Reference TRBV18 and TRBJ2-3 proteins supply the regions before and after the CDR3; the full variable domain is: NAGVMQNPRHLVRRRGQEARLRCSPMKGHSHVYWYRQLPEEGLKFMVYLQKENIIDESGMPKERFSAEFPKEGPSILRIQQVVRGDSAAYFCASSPPTSLNTQYFGPGTRLTVL.